This entry is about one T cell receptor beta chain. Antigen: not known. The data were obtained in a study of blood T cells in healthy people across ages. As for the study in general: About one barcoded beta molecule per two T cells was captured by template switching. Notes on the study in general: Older individuals had lower TCR beta diversity per million T cells (the decline was roughly linear).

Combining a sample-barcoded 5' primer with a J-beta primer mix, a second PCR ran for roughly 7 to 11 cycles. The template-switch adaptor was a 5' adaptor with 12 random nucleotides. It tagged each cDNA molecule. TCRdb re-called the 5' RACE reads through MiXCR, storing one row per CDR3 protein. Here the sample spans some 710,000 distinct CDR3 sequences, about half being singletons. Germline V gene data show CDR1 as SGHTA and CDR2 as FQGNSA. This CDR3 is 13 amino acids long. V lost 6 bases, J lost 7 bases, and 16 bases lay in between. The gene calls are TRBV7-2 and TRBJ2-7; D gene unclear. The sample taken for sequencing was blood. This clonotype was sampled from a man older than 75 in good health. Here the CDR3 DNA reads TGTGCCAGCAGTTTGGGCCCAAATAGGGAGCAGTACTTC. Encoded protein: CASSLGPNREQYF.